The present TCR beta chain was sequenced within a study of blood T cell repertoires in COVID-19. Turning to the study itself: Whether acute or convalescent, the COVID-19 samples came from the United States, Italy and Spain. The cDNA or gDNA used as material had been derived from T cells, B-cell-depleted T cells, or PBMCs.

This CDR3 has 16 amino acids. CDR1 is SGHTA, CDR2 FQGNSA, per germline. The ends lost 4 bases at V and 2 bases at J; junction bases unmatched: 9. In its sample, this clone was seen a few times. In the authors' workflow: Scientists estimated how many nucleated cells there were by amplifying reference gene primers. Sequencing used immunoSEQ multiplex PCR; TCRdb keeps in-frame clones, though not all of them. V, J and clone size are taken as reported in that table, and D and trimming were inferred from the DNA itself. The table shows about 43,000 clones, with 65% to 85% occurring only once. The rearrangement links TRBV7-2 to TRBJ2-7; 9 nucleotides align to TRBD1. Sequencing used peripheral blood. The receptor was derived from an elderly man in a cohort sampled during active COVID-19. Here the CDR3 reads CASSYGGTGKTYEQYF. The CDR3 region has the DNA TGTGCCAGCAGCTACGGCGGGACAGGGAAAACCTACGAGCAGTACTTC.